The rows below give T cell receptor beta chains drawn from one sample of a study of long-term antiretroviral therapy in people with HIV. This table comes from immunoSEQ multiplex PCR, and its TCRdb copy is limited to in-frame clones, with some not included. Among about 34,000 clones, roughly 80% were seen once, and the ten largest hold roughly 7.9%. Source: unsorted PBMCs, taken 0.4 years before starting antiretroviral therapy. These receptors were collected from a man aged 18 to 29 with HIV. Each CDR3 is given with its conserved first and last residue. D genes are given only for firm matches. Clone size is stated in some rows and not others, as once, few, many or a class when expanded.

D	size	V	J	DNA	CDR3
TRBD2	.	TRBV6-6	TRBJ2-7	TGTGCCAGCAGTTACTCCCACGGGGGACTACACTTC	CASSYSHGGLHF
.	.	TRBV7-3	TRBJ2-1	TGTGCCAGCAGCTTAGGTTCCAGCTATGAGCAGTTCTTC	CASSLGSSYEQFF
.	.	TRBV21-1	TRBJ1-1	TGTGCCAGCAGTAACCCCCGGGACAGGGGGCCGAACACTGAAGCTTTCTTT	CASSNPRDRGPNTEAFF
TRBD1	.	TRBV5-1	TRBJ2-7	TGCGCCAGCAGCTGGGGACAGGGGGTTTCCTACGAGCAGTACTTC	CASSWGQGVSYEQYF
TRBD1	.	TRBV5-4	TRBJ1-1	TGTGCCAGCAGCTCCCAGGGGGCGGACACTGAAGCTTTCTTT	CASSSQGADTEAFF
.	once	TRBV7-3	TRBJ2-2	TGTGCCAGCAGCTTAAATGTCGGACTGAACACCGGGGAGCTGTTTTTT	CASSLNVGLNTGELFF
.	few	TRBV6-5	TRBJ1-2	TGTGCCAGTCTCGACGGACGCTATGGCTACACCTTC	CASLDGRYGYTF
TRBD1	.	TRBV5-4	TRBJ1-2	TGTGCCAGCAGCTCGCGACAGGGGGCATGGGGCTACACCTTC	CASSSRQGAWGYTF
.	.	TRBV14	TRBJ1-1	TGTGCCAGCAGCCTTTGGGGCACTGAAGCTTTCTTT	CASSLWGTEAFF
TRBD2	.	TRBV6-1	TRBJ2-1	TGTGCCAGCAGCGCGAGGGCGGGGGACTACAATGAGCAGTTCTTC	CASSARAGDYNEQFF
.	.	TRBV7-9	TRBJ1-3	TGTGCCAGCAGCCAAAAATCTGGACAGACTGGAAACACCATATATTTT	CASSQKSGQTGNTIYF
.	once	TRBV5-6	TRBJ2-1	TGTGCCAGCAGCTTGGCGGGCAGGAGCTCCTACAATGAGCAGTTCTTC	CASSLAGRSSYNEQFF
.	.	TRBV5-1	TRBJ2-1	TGCGCCAGCAGCTTGGCTGTGGACAATGAGCAGTTCTTC	CASSLAVDNEQFF
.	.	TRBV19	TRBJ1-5	TGTGCCAGTAGTATGGACCCCTATAGCAATCAGCCCCAGCATTTT	CASSMDPYSNQPQHF
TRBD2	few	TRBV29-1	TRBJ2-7	TGCAGCGTTGAAGGGGAACCGGGACTAGCGAGCTACGAGCAGTACTTC	CSVEGEPGLASYEQYF
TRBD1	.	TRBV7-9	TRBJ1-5	TGTGCCAGCAGCTTAGAACAGGGGGGAGCCCCCAATCAGCCCCAGCATTTT	CASSLEQGGAPNQPQHF
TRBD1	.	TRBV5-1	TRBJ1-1	TGCGCCAGCAGCCGGAAGACAGGGGGCGCCTCTGAAGCTTTCTTT	CASSRKTGGASEAFF
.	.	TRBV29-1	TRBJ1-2	TGCAGCGTGAACCCCGGTGGCTATGGCTACACCTTC	CSVNPGGYGYTF
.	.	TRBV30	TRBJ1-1	TGTGCCCGGATCGATCTCAGAGCTTTCTTT	CARIDLRAFF
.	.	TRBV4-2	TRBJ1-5	TGTGCCAGCAGCCCCGAAGGAGGGGTACAGCCCCAGCATTTT	CASSPEGGVQPQHF
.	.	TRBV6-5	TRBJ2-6	TGTGCCAGCAGTTACGGACTCTCTGGGGCCAACGTCCTGACTTTC	CASSYGLSGANVLTF
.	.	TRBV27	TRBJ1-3	TGTGCCAGCAGTGCGGAAGGTTTCTCTGGAAACACCATATATTTT	CASSAEGFSGNTIYF
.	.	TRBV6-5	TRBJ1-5	TGTGCCAGCGGGGGCGGGGGGCTCTATCAGCCCCAGCATTTT	CASGGGGLYQPQHF
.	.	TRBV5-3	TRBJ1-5	TGTGCCAGAAGCTTTGGGGTTTGGAGACCGAGCAATCAGCCCCAGCATTTT	CARSFGVWRPSNQPQHF
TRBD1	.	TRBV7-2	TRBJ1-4	TGTGCCAGCAGCCCCGGACAGGAGAGAAAACTGTTTTTT	CASSPGQERKLFF
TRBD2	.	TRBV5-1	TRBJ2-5	TGCGCCAGCAGCAAAGGACTAGCGGGGGCAGAGACCCAGTACTTC	CASSKGLAGAETQYF
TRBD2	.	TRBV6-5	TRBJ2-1	TGTGCCAGCAGTTACTCTCTAGCGGGAGGATTTAATGAGCAGTTCTTC	CASSYSLAGGFNEQFF
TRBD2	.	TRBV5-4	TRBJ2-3	TGTGCCAGCAGCCTGGGTCTAGCGGGAGGGCTCTACCCGGGAGATACGCAGTATTTT	CASSLGLAGGLYPGDTQYF
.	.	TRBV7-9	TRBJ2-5	TGTGCCAGCAGCTTATACAGGGATCAAGAGACCCAGTACTTC	CASSLYRDQETQYF
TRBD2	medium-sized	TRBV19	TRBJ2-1	TGTGCCACAACTCTTGGCGGGGGCTCCTACAATGAGCAGTTCTTC	CATTLGGGSYNEQFF
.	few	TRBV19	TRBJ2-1	TGTGCCAGTAGTACAGGGTTCTATGAGCAGTTCTTC	CASSTGFYEQFF
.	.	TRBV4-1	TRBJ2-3	TGCGCCAGCAGCCAAGATATTGCGGATACGCAGTATTTT	CASSQDIADTQYF
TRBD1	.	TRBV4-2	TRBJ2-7	TGTGCCAGCAGCCAAGATTTGGGACAGGGAACCTACGAGCAGTACTTC	CASSQDLGQGTYEQYF
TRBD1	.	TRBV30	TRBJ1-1	TGTGCCTGGAGTGCTTCCGGGACAGGGCCCCGACGAGCTTTCTTT	CAWSASGTGPRRAFF
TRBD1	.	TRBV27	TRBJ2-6	TGTGCCAGCAGCCCGGTTTTAGGGGGCTTCCTTTCCTCTGGGGCCAACGTCCTGACTTTC	CASSPVLGGFLSSGANVLTF
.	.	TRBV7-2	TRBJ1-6	TGTGCCAGCAGCTTAGGGTGGGGGCTCGGCGATTCACCCCTCCACTTT	CASSLGWGLGDSPLHF
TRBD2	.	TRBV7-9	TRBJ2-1	TGTGCCAGCAGCTCCAGCGGGGGGGCACCCAATGAGCAGTTCTTC	CASSSSGGAPNEQFF